Listed here are 7 T cell receptor beta chains from one sample, sequenced in a study of OX40 agonist ivuxolimab in advanced cancers. Produced via immunoSEQ multiplex PCR; TCRdb's table is partial and in-frame only. The repertoire holds 80,000 to 95,000 clones, with about 91% as singletons. This sample comprised CD4+ or CD8+ T cells sorted from blood, obtained in a trial of the OX40 agonist ivuxolimab. All receptors derive from an adult with an advanced solid tumor such as melanoma, head and neck, liver or kidney cancer.

The V call is TRBV9, the J call TRBJ2-5, with D perhaps assigned TRBD1 or TRBD2 (6 bases each). Germline V gene lookup returns CDR1 SGDLS and CDR2 YYNGEE. The length of the CDR3 is 15 residues. Trimming took off 7 bases at V and 1 base at J, with 17 bases between the two ends. As DNA, the CDR3 is TGTGCCAGCTCCCTATTGGGGGGCTCCCAAGAGACCCAGTACTTC. Translation: CASSLLGGSQETQYF.

The chain employs TRBV30 and TRBJ2-3, with TRBD2 matching 11 bases. The J segment lost 5 bases and the V segment lost 3 bases, leaving 1 base of the junction unmatched. The CDR3 runs 13 residues. Germline V gives CDR1 GTSNPN, CDR2 SVGIG (reference sequence). Written as DNA, the CDR3 is TGTGCCTGGAGCGGACTAGCGGGAGATACGCAGTATTTT. Its translation: CAWSGLAGDTQYF.

The CDR3 nucleotides read TGTGCCAGCAGCCTGGACAGGGCGGGCAATCAGCCCCAGCATTTT. This codes for CASSLDRAGNQPQHF. The genes are TRBV7-8 and TRBJ1-5; 8 positions agree with TRBD1. Trimming removed 5 bases from V and 2 bases from J; junction bases left unmatched: 5. CDR1 and CDR2 (germline): SGHVS, FQNEAQ. This CDR3 has 15 residues.

The J gene is TRBJ1-2, the V gene TRBV5-8; tentative D call: TRBD1 (6 bases). The germline CDR1 and CDR2 sequences are SGHTS and YDEGEE. Trimming removed 0 bases at V and 2 bases at J, with 8 bases between. The CDR3 sequence is 14 residues long. CDR3 DNA sequence: TGTGCCAGCAGCTTGGGCACAGGGAACTATGGCTACACCTTC. This gives the protein CASSLGTGNYGYTF.

The chain links TRBV6-5 to TRBJ1-4; D uncertain. The germline V and J ends were trimmed by 8 bases and 16 bases, with 17 bases remaining between them. Per germline, CDR1 MNHEY and CDR2 SVGAGI. CDR3 length: 11 residues. The CDR3 bases are TGTGCCAGCCGAAGCGGCATACGGGCGTTTTTT. The encoded protein is CASRSGIRAFF.

The rearrangement uses TRBV6-5 and TRBJ1-6, with no clear D. Germline lookup yields CDR1 MNHEY and CDR2 SVGAGI. V was clipped by 7 bases and J by 6 bases, with 13 bases between them. The CDR3 is 14 residues long. Here the CDR3 reads CASKPPISNSPLHF. The DNA of the CDR3 is TGTGCCAGCAAACCGCCGATTAGTAATTCACCCCTCCACTTT.

The table lists this clone with a count of one. V gene TRBV11-3 combines with J gene TRBJ2-7, with TRBD1 as a possible D gene (5 bases). The CDR3 sequence is 15 residues long. V lost 1 base and J lost 5, with 15 bases in between. Per germline, CDR1 SGHNT and CDR2 YENEEA. CDR3 in DNA: TGTGCCAGCAGCTTAGTCAACGCAGGGTGGAACGAGCAGTACTTC. Protein product: CASSLVNAGWNEQYF.